This TCR beta chain was sequenced during a study of T cell repertoires in cytomegalovirus infection. Study as a whole: It was the public TCR beta signatures that indicated both CMV infection and matching HLA type. General observations from the study: Cumulative public TCR beta family frequency identified CMV carriers with the relevant HLA. There were HLA-C-restricted CMV-specific TCR beta clonotypes dominating the ex vivo response.

There are many counts of this clonotype. Its antigen remains unidentified. TCRdb reprocessed the reads via MiXCR and lists one record per CDR3 protein. There are about 76,000 distinct CDR3 sequences in the sample; approximately 3.7% occur only once, and 3.5% to 5% lies in the top ten. This clonotype was sampled from a human donor in good health (CMV status not recorded). Some clones in this sample may be carry-over from other donors' samples. Sequencing was performed on PBMCs.

For the CDR3, the DNA is TGTGCCATCACCCGGGGGAACTATGGCTACACCTTC. This translates into CAITRGNYGYTF. J is TRBJ1-2 and V is TRBV28; possible D gene TRBD1, 5 bases. The V end lost 10 bases, the J end lost 2 bases, and 11 bases lay between the germline ends. CDR1 MDHEN and CDR2 SYDVKM come from the germline V gene. The CDR3 length is 12 residues.